The 8 T cell receptor beta chains below were found in one sample sequenced in a study of vaccination and CD4 T cells after COVID-19. Noted time point: late sampling 161 to 241 days after vaccination in a few convalescent patients. The treatment was: roughly ten-day PBMC culture with coronavirus spike peptide pools or control peptides (ViraFEST assay). The assay that was used to sequence DNA from cultured CD4+ T cells was the Oncomine TCR Beta short-read assay. Via MiXCR, TCRdb re-called the PCR reads, giving one row per CDR3 protein. This table has about 20,000 distinct CDR3 sequences, roughly 35% appearing once. Their antigens remain unidentified. The sample consisted of CD4+ T cells from blood, cultured in vitro, taken about 7 months after SARS-CoV-2 vaccination. These receptors all come from a human donor who had recovered from COVID-19.

The V and J genes are TRBV7-9 and TRBJ2-5; tentative D call: TRBD1 (6 bases). The V end was cut by 7 bases, the J end by 5 bases, with 11 bases between. CDR3 length: 12 amino acids. Germline V gene sequence: CDR1 SEHNR, CDR2 FQNEAQ (reference sequence). The DNA of the CDR3 is TGTGCCAGCACATACAGGGATGAGACCCAGTACTTC. Encoded protein: CASTYRDETQYF.

The V gene is TRBV19, the J gene TRBJ2-7; 9 bases map to TRBD1. This CDR3 comprises 14 residues. CDR1 and CDR2 from the germline V gene are LNHDA and SQIVND (reference sequence). V was clipped by 8 bases and J by 5 bases; unmatched bases: 10. In DNA form, the CDR3 reads TGTGCCAGTGCCAAGGACAGGGGAGACCACGAGCAGTACTTC. This translates into CASAKDRGDHEQYF. The complete variable domain, with remaining parts taken from reference TRBV19 and TRBJ2-7, reads DGGITQSPKYLFRKEGQNVTLSCEQNLNHDAMYWYRQDPGQGLRLIYYSQIVNDFQKGDIAEGYSVSREKKESFPLTVTSAQKNPTAFYLCASAKDRGDHEQYFGPGTRLTVT.

CDR3 DNA: TGTGCCAGCAGTCAGACGGGGTACAATGAGCAGTTCTTC. Protein: CASSQTGYNEQFF. The rearrangement links TRBV6-1 to TRBJ2-1, with D tentatively TRBD2 (5 bases). The germline V gene encodes CDR1 MNHNS and CDR2 SASEGT. The CDR3 consists of 13 residues. V was clipped by 5 bases and J by 4 bases, with 9 bases between them.

This clonotype was seen a few times. The chain carries TRBV19 and TRBJ2-1; 11 bases align to TRBD2. This CDR3 region has 13 residues. Germline V gene data show CDR1 as LNHDA and CDR2 as SQIVND (reference sequence). V shed 4 bases, J shed 12 bases, and the junction held 5 bases outside the gene matches. The CDR3 sequence is CASSTLLAGAQFF. Written as DNA, the CDR3 is TGTGCCAGTAGTACCTTACTAGCGGGAGCGCAGTTCTTC.

In nucleotides, the CDR3 is TGCAGTGCTAGCCGGTCTAACTCTGGGGCCAACGTCCTGACTTTC. Protein: CSASRSNSGANVLTF. The rearrangement uses TRBV20-1 and TRBJ2-6; D is unresolved. V dropped 3 bases and J dropped 0 bases, with 9 bases sitting between them. CDR1 is DFQATT, CDR2 SNEGSKA, per germline (reference sequence). The CDR3 contains 15 residues.

The chain employs TRBV20-1 and TRBJ2-3; 7 nucleotides align to TRBD2. Germline trimming cut 4 bases from V and 3 bases from J; bases unmatched to any gene: 7. Germline assignment: CDR1 DFQATT and CDR2 SNEGSKA (reference sequence). The CDR3 covers 14 residues. The CDR3 sequence: CSAISREMTDTQYF. The CDR3 DNA reads TGCAGTGCTATTTCGCGGGAGATGACAGATACGCAGTATTTT.

There are a few counts of this clonotype. This chain links TRBV2 with TRBJ2-7, with 7 bases aligning to TRBD1. Unmatched junction bases numbered 4, after V lost 11 bases and J lost 3 bases. The CDR3 is made up of 11 amino acids. CDR1 and CDR2 from the germline V gene are SNHLY and FYNNEI. The CDR3 DNA sequence: TGTGCCGGTCGACAGGGCTACGAGCAGTACTTC. Translation gives CAGRQGYEQYF.

This sequence joins TRBV4-1 and TRBJ1-5; possible D gene TRBD1, 5 bases. The V end lost 0 bases, the J end lost 4 bases, and 10 bases lay between the germline ends. This CDR3 is 15 amino acids long. The germline gives CDR1 MGHRA, CDR2 YSYEKL. CDR3 DNA sequence: TGCGCCAGCAGCCAAGATGGCAGGGCAAATCAGCCCCAGCATTTT. Protein sequence: CASSQDGRANQPQHF.